Here is one T cell receptor (beta chain) with its context. This clonotype has only a few counts. Its antigen is not yet known. No base qualities exist here, and no much larger clone lies one base off it. The sample belongs to a study of T-cell reconstitution after alpha-beta-depleted transplantation in children (dated by TCRdb to the mid-2010s). For the study in its entirety: Using TCR repertoire profiling, the study quantitatively followed how T-cell immune reconstitution unfolded in children after TCRalphabeta/CD19-depleted allogeneic hematopoietic cell transplantation.

The library was made by PCR. These reads were obtained on an Illumina HiSeq 2500. Molecular barcoding was employed in the preparation of TCR libraries, with unique molecular identifiers being used to normalize TCRbeta repertoire quantification. TCRdb reprocessing: public reads trimmed at Q25 with fastp, clones called with MiXCR, in-frame beta chains kept. When rows share a CDR3 protein, they turn into one entry using the most common DNA and genes. Recorded for this sample are 500,000 to 600,000 distinct CDR3 sequences; 30% to 35% of them occurred a single time. The top ten constitute under 3% of the sample. The CDR3 numbers 15 residues from cysteine through phenylalanine. The read is trimmed to its CDR3 DNA, 45 bases read in frame from base 1. The germline V gene encodes CDR1 SEHNR and CDR2 FQNEAQ (reference sequence). Trimming takes 2 bases from V and 6 bases from J, and the germline ends sit 16 bases apart.

This specimen was PBMCs from the stem cell graft donor, taken from the stem cell graft. The rearranged segments are TRBV7-9 and TRBJ2-5; a tentative D call is TRBD2 (6 bases match). The source is a human donor who donated a stem cell graft to a child with aplastic anemia. The DNA is TGTGCCAGCAGCTTAAACGGGAGCCCCGGGAAGACCCAGTACTTC. Its amino acids are CASSLNGSPGKTQYF.